This T cell receptor beta chain is drawn from a study of response to subunit inactivated influenza vaccine. Study-wide results and caveats: Authors proposed each seasonal influenza vaccination draws in few new T cells.

This CDR3 comprises 14 residues. V lost 0 bases and J lost 10, with 11 bases in between. Looked up from germline, CDR1 is SGHRS and CDR2 is YFSETQ. Comment on this clonotype: Its specificity is unknown.

TCRdb processed the RT-PCR reads anew with MiXCR; each CDR3 protein has one entry. The repertoire holds a few hundred thousand distinct CDR3 sequences, with 20% to 25% as singletons. The starting material was PBMCs from blood, obtained 21 months after vaccination. This sequence originates from a man aged 50 to 75 who received an inactivated influenza vaccine. The rearrangement joins TRBV5-1 to TRBJ1-6, with D uncertain. CDR3 bases: TGCGCCAGCAGCTTGGTAGGGAGTCGGTCACCCCTCCACTTT. Translated: CASSLVGSRSPLHF.